Following are 30 T cell receptor beta chains from one sample sequenced in a study of blood T cell repertoires in COVID-19. Generated by immunoSEQ multiplex PCR, the TCRdb table keeps only in-frame clones and is missing some. The sample shows under 250,000 clones, 82% of them seen only once. Sequenced material: peripheral blood. The receptor set was obtained from a woman aged 80 or over with acute or convalescent COVID-19.

The J gene is TRBJ1-3, the V gene TRBV25-1; 7 nucleotides align to TRBD1. CDR1 MGHDK and CDR2 SYGVNS come from the germline V gene. The CDR3 covers 14 residues. Trimming removed 8 bases from V and 2 bases from J; junction bases left unmatched: 6. This CDR3 reads CASGKTGPGNTIYF. As DNA, the CDR3 is TGTGCCAGCGGAAAGACAGGGCCTGGAAACACCATATATTTT.

In this sample, this clone turned up once. The rearrangement uses TRBV13 and TRBJ1-1, with TRBD1 identical over 9 bases. The CDR3 length is 17 residues. Germline loops: CDR1 PRHDT, CDR2 FYEKMQ (reference sequence). The V gene end was trimmed by 4 bases and the J gene end by 4 bases; junction bases not matched to a gene: 13. CDR3 bases: TGTGCCAGCAGCTCCAATGAGGGACAGGGATTGGCCACTGAAGCTTTCTTT. This translates into CASSSNEGQGLATEAFF.

The chain joins TRBV2 to TRBJ1-2, with D perhaps TRBD1 (6 bases). The CDR3 totals 16 residues. Germline-derived CDR1 and CDR2 are SNHLY and FYNNEI. The V gene lost 3 bases and the J gene lost 2 bases, with 16 bases spanning the gap. CDR3 protein: CASSDTTGMENYGYTF. The CDR3 coding sequence is TGTGCCAGCAGTGATACCACAGGGATGGAGAACTATGGCTACACCTTC.

A word on this clone: Other DNA variants within this sample encode the same CDR3. The chain is built from TRBV7-2 and TRBJ2-2, with 11 bases that match TRBD2. Trimming at V came to 5 bases and at J to 3 bases, leaving 2 bases not matched to a gene. The CDR3 has 15 amino acids. Germline assignment: CDR1 SGHTA and CDR2 FQGNSA. CDR3 bases: TGTGCCAGCAGCCTTAGCGGGGGGGACACCGGGGAGCTGTTTTTT. As protein: CASSLSGGDTGELFF.

This clone was detected once. The V call is TRBV10-3, the J call TRBJ1-5; 9 positions match TRBD1. Germline V gives CDR1 ENHRY, CDR2 SYGVKD. V was pared by 3 bases and J by 7 bases, with 4 bases of the junction left unmatched. The CDR3 has 14 residues. CDR3 sequence reads: CAISDGTGWQPQHF. CDR3 in DNA: TGTGCCATCAGTGATGGGACAGGGTGGCAGCCCCAGCATTTT.

Written as DNA, the CDR3 is TGTGCCAGCAGTCCCTCTTGGGGGAGGGACACTGAAGCTTTCTTT. Its translation is CASSPSWGRDTEAFF. The chain employs TRBV6-5 and TRBJ1-1, with a tentative D call TRBD1 (5 bases). Trimming shortened V by 5 bases and J by 3 bases, and 16 bases separated the two germline ends. Germline-derived CDR1 and CDR2 are MNHEY and SVGAGI. This CDR3 has 15 residues.

The rearrangement links TRBV19 to TRBJ1-3; no reliable D call. The ends were cut back, 9 bases at V and 0 bases at J, with 18 bases in the middle. CDR3 length: 16 residues. Germline-derived CDR1 and CDR2 are LNHDA and SQIVND (reference sequence). This chain's CDR3 is CASREMRGNSGNTIYF. Written as DNA, the CDR3 is TGTGCCAGCCGGGAAATGCGGGGAAACTCTGGAAACACCATATATTTT.

The V gene is TRBV24-1, the J gene TRBJ2-1; 9 bases are a match to TRBD1. The CDR3 runs 18 residues. Germline-derived CDR1 and CDR2 are KGHDR and SFDVKD. V gave up 3 bases and J gave up 4 bases; unmatched junction bases: 12. CDR3 protein: CATSDPKGNRGLYNEQFF. CDR3 coding DNA: TGTGCCACCAGTGATCCAAAAGGCAACAGGGGGCTTTACAATGAGCAGTTCTTC.

The J gene is TRBJ1-4, the V gene TRBV6-5, with D possibly matching TRBD1 (6 bases). V lost 5 bases to trimming and J lost 5 bases, with 12 bases between them. The CDR3 loop spans 14 amino acids. In germline, CDR1 is MNHEY, CDR2 SVGAGI. CDR3 residues: CASSQGHQNEKLFF. CDR3 bases: TGTGCCAGCAGTCAGGGACACCAGAATGAAAAACTGTTTTTT.

Worth noting for this clone: Other nucleotide sequences from this sample produce the same CDR3. The V and J genes are TRBV3-1 (or the pseudogene TRBV3-2) and TRBJ2-3, with 13 bases matching TRBD2. Trimming took 4 bases from V and 3 from J; bases not matched to a gene: 1. The CDR3 has 15 residues. CDR1 is LGHDT and CDR2 is YNNKEL in the germline V gene (reference sequence). The CDR3 DNA is TGTGCCAGCAGCCGGACTAGCGGGGGAACAGATACGCAGTATTTT. Translation gives CASSRTSGGTDTQYF.

The V and J genes are TRBV15 and TRBJ2-7; 10 positions agree with TRBD1. Per germline, CDR1 LNHNV and CDR2 YYDKDF (reference sequence). There are 15 residues in the CDR3. The V and J ends lost 0 bases and 3 bases, in that order; junction bases with no gene match: 2. This CDR3 reads CATSRDRDRGYEQYF. As DNA, the CDR3 is TGTGCCACCAGCAGAGATAGGGACAGGGGCTACGAGCAGTACTTC. The entire variable domain, with the rest obtained from reference TRBV15 and TRBJ2-7, is as follows: DAMVIQNPRYQVTQFGKPVTLSCSQTLNHNVMYWYQQKSSQAPKLLFHYYDKDFNNEADTPDNFQSRRPNTSFCFLDIRSPGLGDTAMYLCATSRDRDRGYEQYFGPGTRLTVT.

There are a few counts of this clone. This chain links TRBV6-2 or TRBV6-3 with TRBJ2-1; a weak D match, TRBD2 (7 bases). V was trimmed by 0 bases and J by 5 bases, leaving 14 bases between them. Per germline, CDR1 MNHEY and CDR2 SVGEGT. CDR3 length equals 16 residues. Here the CDR3 reads CASSYSIGGPNNEQFF. CDR3 DNA sequence: TGTGCCAGCAGTTACTCGATCGGGGGGCCCAACAATGAGCAGTTCTTC.

The chain recombines TRBV3-1 (or the pseudogene TRBV3-2) with TRBJ2-1; 8 positions agree with TRBD1. The CDR3 is 15 amino acids. The germline gives CDR1 LGHDT, CDR2 YNNKEL (reference sequence). With 3 bases clipped from V and 4 bases from J, the junction kept 5 bases outside the gene matches. In DNA, the CDR3 is TGTGCCAGCAGCCACCAGACAGGGGAGTACAATGAGCAGTTCTTC. Translated: CASSHQTGEYNEQFF.

The chain couples TRBV19 to TRBJ2-7; D ambiguous. This CDR3 region has 14 residues. Germline CDR1 reads LNHDA; CDR2 reads SQIVND (reference sequence). Trimming took off 3 bases at V and 9 bases at J, with 18 bases between the two ends. The CDR3 sequence is CASSMGRFPHGQYF. CDR3 DNA: TGTGCCAGTAGTATGGGCAGGTTCCCTCACGGGCAGTACTTC.

The CDR3 protein is CASSPRLAGGPEQFF. The CDR3 DNA follows: TGTGCCAGCAGCCCAAGACTAGCGGGGGGTCCCGAGCAGTTCTTC. V usage is TRBV7-2 and J usage is TRBJ2-1, with 13 positions matching TRBD2. CDR1 SGHTA and CDR2 FQGNSA come from the germline V gene. Trimming cost V 5 bases and J 10 bases; bases outside gene matches: 8. The CDR3 is made up of 15 amino acids.

This chain links TRBV19 with TRBJ1-1, with a weak D call TRBD1 (5 bases). This CDR3 is 13 amino acids long. V was trimmed by 8 bases and J by 3 bases, leaving 13 bases between them. Germline loops: CDR1 LNHDA, CDR2 SQIVND (reference sequence). CDR3 residues: CASGSQGDTEAFF. In nucleotides, the CDR3 is TGTGCCAGTGGATCTCAGGGTGACACTGAAGCTTTCTTT.

The chain couples TRBV6-5 to TRBJ2-2; 7 bases are a match to TRBD1. The CDR3 is made up of 14 amino acids. Germline loops: CDR1 MNHEY, CDR2 SVGAGI. Trimming took 2 bases from V and 5 from J; bases not matched to a gene: 2. As DNA, the CDR3 is TGTGCCAGCAGTTACAGGGGGCGGACCGGGGAGCTGTTTTTT. This gives the protein CASSYRGRTGELFF.

The chain couples TRBV5-1 to TRBJ1-6, with a possible D match to TRBD1 (5 bases). V was clipped by 0 bases and J by 14 bases, with 12 bases between them. Germline lookup yields CDR1 SGHRS and CDR2 YFSETQ. The CDR3 runs to 13 residues. The CDR3 protein is CASSLEGPAALHF. Here the CDR3 DNA reads TGCGCCAGCAGCTTGGAGGGGCCTGCAGCCCTCCACTTT.

The chain couples TRBV15 to TRBJ1-2, with 9 bases identical to TRBD1. Germline values: CDR1 LNHNV, CDR2 YYDKDF (reference sequence). V lost 3 bases and J lost 3; bases outside the gene matches: 2. The CDR3 is 14 residues long. CDR3 nucleotide sequence: TGTGCCACCAGCAGGGACAGGGGTTACTATGGCTACACCTTC. Its translation: CATSRDRGYYGYTF.

The chain joins TRBV9 to TRBJ1-5; D remains ambiguous. CDR1 is SGDLS, CDR2 YYNGEE, per germline. V dropped 9 bases and J dropped 5 bases, with 12 bases sitting between them. The CDR3 totals 12 residues. For the CDR3, the DNA is TGTGCCAACCACGAGAAATATCAGCCCCAGCATTTT. Translating it yields CANHEKYQPQHF.

The gene calls are TRBV19 and TRBJ2-7; D is perhaps TRBD1 (7 bases). CDR3 length: 16 amino acids. V lost 4 bases and J lost 7, with 23 bases in between. Germline CDR1 is LNHDA and CDR2 is SQIVND (reference sequence). The CDR3, as DNA: TGTGCCAGTAGTACCCAGGGACTTGCCGCAGGGGGGGAGCAGTACTTC. This sequence encodes CASSTQGLAAGGEQYF. The complete variable domain, with remaining parts taken from reference TRBV19 and TRBJ2-7, reads DGGITQSPKYLFRKEGQNVTLSCEQNLNHDAMYWYRQDPGQGLRLIYYSQIVNDFQKGDIAEGYSVSREKKESFPLTVTSAQKNPTAFYLCASSTQGLAAGGEQYFGPGTRLTVT.

The gene calls are TRBV6-6 and TRBJ1-4, with unresolved D. Germline lookup yields CDR1 MNHNY and CDR2 SVGAGI (reference sequence). Trimming removed 6 bases at V and 0 bases at J, with 5 bases between. CDR3 length: 13 residues. The CDR3 protein is CASRQATNEKLFF. CDR3 bases: TGTGCCAGCAGACAAGCAACTAATGAAAAACTGTTTTTT.

The chain is built from TRBV6-5 and TRBJ1-2; unclear D gene. Germline V CDR1 and CDR2: MNHEY, SVGAGI. The CDR3 runs to 13 residues. V was clipped by 0 bases and J by 6 bases, with 8 bases between them. This CDR3 reads CASSYSPGDGYTF. The CDR3, as DNA: TGTGCCAGCAGTTACTCCCCCGGTGATGGCTACACCTTC.

This clone was picked up a small number of times. The V and J genes are TRBV19 and TRBJ1-6; 10 positions match TRBD1. The V gene end was trimmed by 7 bases and the J gene end by 9 bases; junction bases not matched to a gene: 6. The CDR3 runs 14 residues. Germline V gene lookup returns CDR1 LNHDA and CDR2 SQIVND (reference sequence). CDR3 loop: CASNPTGGISPLHF. The CDR3 region has the DNA TGTGCCAGTAATCCGACAGGGGGCATTTCACCCCTCCACTTT.

DNA of the CDR3: TGTGCCAGCAGTTTTCACGGGGATCGCACTGAAGCTTTCTTT. Residues: CASSFHGDRTEAFF. V and J are TRBV27 and TRBJ1-1, with D unresolved. CDR1 is MNHEY, CDR2 SMNVEV, per germline (reference sequence). Trimming stripped 3 bases from V and 4 bases from J, with 12 bases between. The CDR3 extends over 14 amino acids.

V gene TRBV7-9 combines with J gene TRBJ2-5, with TRBD2 identical over 13 bases. J gave up 3 bases and V 4 bases, and 8 bases lay outside the gene matches. Germline CDR1 and CDR2: SEHNR and FQNEAQ (reference sequence). CDR3 length equals 17 residues. The CDR3 sequence is CASSYNPGTSGEETQYF. In DNA form, the CDR3 reads TGTGCCAGCAGCTACAACCCCGGGACTAGCGGGGAAGAGACCCAGTACTTC.

The chain carries TRBV4-1 and TRBJ1-2, with D possibly being TRBD1 (6 bases). Germline V gene sequence: CDR1 MGHRA, CDR2 YSYEKL. This CDR3 spans 18 amino acids. The V end was cut by 1 base, the J end by 7 bases, with 25 bases between. The CDR3 here is CASSQVDRGQGIFRGYTF. CDR3 nucleotide sequence: TGCGCCAGCAGCCAAGTGGATCGGGGTCAGGGGATATTTCGTGGCTACACCTTC.

This clone is a singleton in its sample. This chain's CDR3 is CASSQGQTVTYEQYF. Here the CDR3 DNA reads TGTGCCAGCAGCCAGGGACAGACCGTCACCTACGAGCAGTACTTC. The chain uses TRBV5-5 and TRBJ2-7; 7 bases agree with TRBD1. The germline V gene encodes CDR1 SGHKS and CDR2 YYEKEE (reference sequence). V was pared by 4 bases and J by 2 bases, with 9 bases of the junction left unmatched. The CDR3 extends over 15 amino acids.

The chain has TRBV18 and TRBJ1-2, with TRBD1 matching 9 bases. V dropped 3 bases and J dropped 4; count of bases not matched to a gene: 6. The germline gives CDR1 KGHSH, CDR2 LQKENI. The CDR3 runs 15 residues. CDR3 loop: CASSPPGTGTYGYTF. The CDR3, as DNA: TGTGCCAGCTCACCCCCCGGGACAGGGACCTATGGCTACACCTTC.

CDR3 nucleotides: TGTGCCAGCAGTGAAGCAGAGGTTGGATCAGCTTTCTTT. Translating it yields CASSEAEVGSAFF. V gene TRBV2 combines with J gene TRBJ1-1, with D unclear. The CDR3 totals 13 residues. V lost 0 bases and J lost 10, with 12 bases in between. The germline gives CDR1 SNHLY, CDR2 FYNNEI.